Listed here are 27 T cell receptor beta chains from one sample, sequenced in a study of CD8 T cells in Susac syndrome. Random hexamers served to reverse transcribe about 0.45 to 1 ug RNA. TCRdb passed the immunoSEQ multiplex PCR reads through MiXCR, listing each CDR3 protein once. The sample lists 250,000 to 300,000 distinct CDR3 sequences; around 83% were seen once. The sample taken for sequencing was CD8+ T cells from PBMCs. Receptors originate from a human donor with multiple sclerosis.

The genes are TRBV7-2 and TRBJ2-2; D is possibly TRBD1 (6 bases). CDR1 and CDR2 (germline): SGHTA, FQGNSA. The CDR3 spans 15 residues. The germline V and J ends were trimmed by 5 bases and 6 bases, with 16 bases remaining between them. The CDR3 nucleotides read TGTGCCAGCAGCCTCACAGGGCTCAGGGCCGGGGAGCTGTTTTTT. It encodes CASSLTGLRAGELFF.

Note on this clonotype: An end of the junction differs from the germline gene, which may be a read error. The chain recombines TRBV5-6 with TRBJ2-7; TRBD2 matches at 10 bases. The CDR3 consists of 15 residues. From germline, CDR1 is SGHDT and CDR2 YYEEEE. Here the CDR3 reads CASSPLAGVSCEQYF. The CDR3 DNA reads as TGTGCCAGCAGCCCTCTAGCGGGGGTCTCCTGCGAGCAGTACTTC.

V gene TRBV27 combines with J gene TRBJ2-1, with TRBD2 as a possible D gene (5 bases). Germline assignment: CDR1 MNHEY and CDR2 SMNVEV (reference sequence). This CDR3 has 13 amino acids. Deletions cut 3 bases from V and 8 bases from J, with 11 bases between. The DNA of the CDR3 is TGTGCCAGCAGTTTCGGCTCGGGATATGAGCAGTTCTTC. As protein: CASSFGSGYEQFF.

V gene TRBV7-9 combines with J gene TRBJ1-6, with D unclear. The CDR3 is 15 amino acids. Germline V gene lookup returns CDR1 SEHNR and CDR2 FQNEAQ (reference sequence). The V and J ends lost 3 bases and 0 bases respectively, with 6 bases between them. CDR3 coding DNA: TGTGCCAGCAGCTTCTCGAGCTCCTATAATTCACCCCTCCACTTT. Protein sequence: CASSFSSSYNSPLHF.

The genes are TRBV7-6 and TRBJ2-1; 10 bases are a match to TRBD2. Germline lookup yields CDR1 SGHVS and CDR2 FNYEAQ. This CDR3 contains 15 residues. Trimming cost V 2 bases and J 6 bases; bases outside gene matches: 4. CDR3 in DNA: TGTGCCAGCAGCTTATCGGCTAGCGGGAGCAATGAGCAGTTCTTC. It yields the protein CASSLSASGSNEQFF.

Remarks on this clonotype: Its ends do not fully match the called genes, so a read error is possible. The chain's CDR3 is CASSLWGMEYSRANVLTF. The CDR3 DNA follows: TGTGCCAGCAGCCTTTGGGGCATGGAATACTCTAGGGCCAACGTCCTGACTTTC. The chain couples TRBV27 to TRBJ2-6; maybe TRBD1 (5 bases). CDR1 is MNHEY, CDR2 SMNVEV, per germline (reference sequence). The CDR3 contains 18 residues.

Only one count was recorded for this clonotype. This rearrangement joins TRBV30 to TRBJ1-2; no definite D call. CDR3 length: 10 residues. V lost 6 bases and J 8 bases, leaving 10 bases between the germline ends. The germline V gene encodes CDR1 GTSNPN and CDR2 SVGIG (reference sequence). As DNA, the CDR3 is TGTGCCTGCCGTGATATGGGCTACACCTTC. Translated: CACRDMGYTF.

Details on this clonotype: The junction departs from germline at one end; a sequencing error may be responsible. The genes are TRBV7-9 and TRBJ1-2, with 8 bases aligning to TRBD1. The CDR3 is 10 amino acids. The germline V gene has CDR1 SEHNR and CDR2 FQNEAQ (reference sequence). CDR3 in amino acids: CASSPWDRQF. The CDR3 coding sequence is TGTGCCAGCAGCCCCTGGGACAGGCAGTTC.

The chain joins TRBV10-3 to TRBJ2-3; D ambiguous. Trimming stripped 7 bases from V and 0 bases from J, with 14 bases between. The germline gives CDR1 ENHRY, CDR2 SYGVKD. CDR3 size: 15 residues. The chain's CDR3 is CAINPEPFSTDTQYF. The CDR3 nucleotides read TGTGCCATCAATCCCGAGCCCTTTAGCACAGATACGCAGTATTTT.

The V gene is TRBV27, the J gene TRBJ1-1; a possible D gene is TRBD1 (6 bases). The V gene's germline CDR1 is MNHEY and CDR2 SMNVEV (reference sequence). The CDR3 extends over 13 amino acids. V lost 2 bases to trimming and J lost 6 bases, with 10 bases between them. The CDR3: CASSLGPGAEAFF. CDR3 bases: TGTGCCAGCAGTTTAGGCCCAGGGGCTGAAGCTTTCTTT.

The chain joins TRBV7-6 to TRBJ2-1, with 9 nucleotides matching TRBD1. Trimming removed 3 bases from V and 9 bases from J; junction bases left unmatched: 12. Germline V gene data show CDR1 as SGHVS and CDR2 as FNYEAQ. This CDR3 has 16 residues. CDR3 protein: CASSLAAGTGRSEQFF. The DNA of the CDR3 is TGTGCCAGCAGCTTGGCAGCCGGGACAGGGCGGTCTGAGCAGTTCTTC.

This clonotype was recorded only once. CDR3 sequence: CASSFSQGPISYEQYF. DNA for the CDR3: TGTGCCAGCAGTTTCTCACAGGGCCCGATCTCCTACGAGCAGTACTTC. The chain uses TRBV27 and TRBJ2-7; D may be TRBD1 (6 bases). V lost 3 bases, J lost 0 bases, and 15 bases lay in between. The CDR3 extends over 16 amino acids. Germline V lookup: CDR1 MNHEY, CDR2 SMNVEV (reference sequence).

V gene TRBV5-5 combines with J gene TRBJ2-7; unclear D gene. Trimming left V 1 base short and J 3 bases short, with 8 bases between. Germline values: CDR1 SGHKS, CDR2 YYEKEE (reference sequence). The CDR3 is made up of 13 amino acids. The CDR3 sequence: CASSLRISYEQYF. The CDR3 nucleotides are TGTGCCAGCAGCTTGAGGATTAGCTACGAGCAGTACTTC.

The chain uses TRBV2 and TRBJ2-7; 8 nucleotides line up with TRBD2. The length of the CDR3 is 15 residues. J gave up 6 bases and V 0 bases, and 7 bases lay outside the gene matches. The germline gives CDR1 SNHLY, CDR2 FYNNEI. CDR3 protein: CASSEASGRVREQYF. DNA for the CDR3: TGTGCCAGCAGTGAAGCCAGCGGGAGAGTCCGCGAGCAGTACTTC.

The rearrangement links TRBV13 to TRBJ2-2; TRBD2 agrees at 7 bases. The junction had 11 bases not matched to a gene; V was cut back by 7 bases and J by 3 bases. Germline lookup yields CDR1 PRHDT and CDR2 FYEKMQ (reference sequence). This CDR3 has 16 residues. Here the CDR3 DNA reads TGTGCCAGCACCTGGGCGCTAGCGGAGCACACCGGGGAGCTGTTTTTT. It specifies CASTWALAEHTGELFF. The whole variable domain, filled in from reference TRBV13 and TRBJ2-2, reads AAGVIQSPRHLIKEKRETATLKCYPIPRHDTVYWYQQGPGQDPQFLISFYEKMQSDKGSIPDRFSAQQFSDYHSELNMSSLELGDSALYFCASTWALAEHTGELFFGEGSRLTVL.

This clonotype occurred a few times. CDR3 in amino acids: CASSSTKGQGPTEQYF. CDR3 nucleotides: TGTGCCAGCAGCTCAACAAAAGGACAGGGACCCACCGAGCAGTACTTC. This chain uses TRBV7-8 with TRBJ2-7, with TRBD1 matching over 8 bases. Germline V gives CDR1 SGHVS, CDR2 FQNEAQ. The CDR3 has 16 residues. The junction had 14 bases not matched to a gene; V was cut back by 4 bases and J by 6 bases.

The chain couples TRBV7-9 to TRBJ2-1; 9 bases are shared with TRBD2. The V gene end was trimmed by 6 bases and the J gene end by 0 bases; junction bases not matched to a gene: 6. The CDR3 length is 16 residues. Germline CDR1 SEHNR, CDR2 FQNEAQ (reference sequence). The CDR3 sequence is CASRPISGSSYNEQFF. CDR3 nucleotide sequence: TGTGCCAGCAGGCCTATTAGCGGGAGCTCCTACAATGAGCAGTTCTTC.

The chain recombines TRBV27 with TRBJ2-1; 8 bases match TRBD2. The CDR3 is made up of 15 amino acids. Germline-derived CDR1 and CDR2 are MNHEY and SMNVEV (reference sequence). Trimming at V came to 2 bases and at J to 9 bases, leaving 9 bases not matched to a gene. The DNA for the CDR3 is TGTGCCAGCAGTTTAAGTCGGGAGGGGGATGGTGAGCAGTTCTTC. Translation: CASSLSREGDGEQFF.

This chain's CDR3 is CASSQVRESYEQYF. CDR3 bases: TGCGCCAGCAGCCAAGTCAGGGAATCCTACGAGCAGTACTTC. The J gene is TRBJ2-7, the V gene TRBV4-1; perhaps TRBD1 as D (5 bases). V lost 1 base and J 1 base, leaving 8 bases between the germline ends. Germline-derived CDR1 and CDR2 are MGHRA and YSYEKL. The CDR3 extends over 14 amino acids.

V gene TRBV2 combines with J gene TRBJ2-7; D assignment may be TRBD1 or TRBD2 (5 bases each). CDR3 length equals 15 residues. With 7 bases removed from V and 3 bases from J, the gap between germline ends came to 19 bases. CDR1 and CDR2 from the germline V gene are SNHLY and FYNNEI. CDR3 loop: CASIGLGEIGYEQYF. CDR3 coding DNA: TGTGCCAGCATAGGATTGGGGGAGATCGGCTACGAGCAGTACTTC.

This chain uses TRBV6-2 or TRBV6-3 with TRBJ2-4; tentatively, D is TRBD1 (6 bases). V lost 2 bases and J 1 base, leaving 9 bases between the germline ends. This CDR3 contains 15 residues. The V gene's germline CDR1 is MNHEY and CDR2 SVGEGT. CDR3: CASSYGGYAKNIQYF. The CDR3 DNA sequence: TGTGCCAGCAGTTACGGGGGCTATGCCAAAAACATTCAGTACTTC.

This clonotype was seen a single time. The chain joins TRBV12-5 to TRBJ1-1, with 7 bases matching TRBD1. This CDR3 spans 20 amino acids. Trimming removed 0 bases from V and 2 bases from J; junction bases left unmatched: 18. The germline CDR1 and CDR2 sequences are LGHNT and FRNRAP. CDR3 nucleotide sequence: TGTGCTAGTGGTTTGGTGAAGGGGGACAGTGGCCTTCACAGCAACACTGAAGCTTTCTTT. It specifies CASGLVKGDSGLHSNTEAFF.

V gene TRBV12-2 combines with J gene TRBJ1-1; the D call of TRBD1 is as the table states it, not checked on the DNA. TRBV12-2 is a listed pseudogene. There are 15 residues in the CDR3. CDR3 residues: CASRLASEGRTEAFF. DNA of the CDR3: TGTGCAAGTCGCTTAGCGTCGGAGGGGCGGACTGAAGCTTTCTTT.

The chain recombines TRBV27 with TRBJ2-5; 8 bases align to TRBD2. With 5 bases clipped from V and 5 bases from J, the junction kept 10 bases outside the gene matches. Germline CDR1 MNHEY, CDR2 SMNVEV (reference sequence). The CDR3 has 15 amino acids. The CDR3 reads CASSPLARGGETQYF. CDR3 DNA sequence: TGTGCCAGCAGTCCCCTGGCCCGGGGGGGGGAGACCCAGTACTTC.

The V and J genes are TRBV20-1 and TRBJ2-3; D perhaps matches TRBD2 (5 bases). The germline gives CDR1 DFQATT, CDR2 SNEGSKA (reference sequence). The V end lost 6 bases, the J end lost 6 bases, and 13 bases lay between the germline ends. The CDR3 runs to 12 residues. CDR3 nucleotide sequence: TGCAGTGCGGCACTAGAGGGTGATACGCAGTATTTT. Its translation: CSAALEGDTQYF.

The chain carries TRBV15 and TRBJ1-5; weak D call: TRBD1 (6 bases). This CDR3 is built from 12 residues. Germline lookup yields CDR1 LNHNV and CDR2 YYDKDF (reference sequence). The V end was cut by 8 bases, the J end by 7 bases, with 12 bases between. The CDR3 coding sequence is TGTGCCACCGGGCCGACAGGCCAGCCCCAGCATTTT. Translating it yields CATGPTGQPQHF.

This rearrangement joins TRBV7-9 to TRBJ1-1; 11 positions agree with TRBD1. The length of the CDR3 is 16 residues. Trimming took 2 bases from V and 0 from J; bases not matched to a gene: 2. Germline assignment: CDR1 SEHNR and CDR2 FQNEAQ (reference sequence). CDR3 coding DNA: TGTGCCAGCAGCTTAAGGGACAGGGGGATGAACACTGAAGCTTTCTTT. Its protein product is CASSLRDRGMNTEAFF.